These 19 T cell receptor beta chains were sequenced from one sample in a study of CD8+CD57+ T cells in acquired aplastic anemia. TCR beta VDJ combinations and CDR3 sequences were profiled from genomic DNA. TCRdb reprocessed the reads via MiXCR and lists one record per CDR3 protein. This table has roughly 120,000 distinct CDR3 sequences, about 60% appearing once. Patients chosen for sequencing had CD8+CD57+ cells that had expanded, as shown by flow cytometry. Sequenced: sorted CD4+, CD8+, or CD8+CD57+ T cells (not recorded which) from PBMCs. These receptors were collected from a human donor with aplastic anemia.

This clonotype was seen just once. This chain joins TRBV19 and TRBJ1-6; 7 nucleotides align to TRBD1. CDR3 length: 14 amino acids. CDR1 and CDR2 from the germline V gene are LNHDA and SQIVND (reference sequence). Trimming at V came to 6 bases and at J to 10 bases, leaving 9 bases not matched to a gene. The CDR3 coding sequence is TGTGCCAGTAGACCCGACAGGGCGAGCTCACCCCTCCACTTT. This encodes CASRPDRASSPLHF.

This clonotype is a singleton in its sample. The rearrangement uses TRBV2 and TRBJ2-7, with D uncertain. Trimming took off 1 base at V and 2 bases at J, with 15 bases between the two ends. The CDR3 is made up of 16 amino acids. CDR1 and CDR2 (germline): SNHLY, FYNNEI. Here the CDR3 reads CASSEGVPPVAYEQYF. The CDR3 nucleotides read TGTGCCAGCAGTGAAGGTGTACCACCAGTAGCCTACGAGCAGTACTTC. Filled out from reference TRBV2 and TRBJ2-7, the complete variable domain reads EPEVTQTPSHQVTQMGQEVILRCVPISNHLYFYWYRQILGQKVEFLVSFYNNEISEKSEIFDDQFSVERPDGSNFTLKIRSTKLEDSAMYFCASSEGVPPVAYEQYFGPGTRLTVT.

The chain links TRBV19 to TRBJ1-1; 7 bases are shared with TRBD1. J was trimmed by 3 bases and V by 11 bases; bases with no gene match: 9. The germline gives CDR1 LNHDA, CDR2 SQIVND (reference sequence). This CDR3 has 13 amino acids. The CDR3 here is CAGKGQEDTEAFF. The CDR3 bases are TGTGCCGGAAAAGGACAGGAGGACACTGAAGCTTTCTTT.

This clonotype was detected a few times. This rearrangement joins TRBV7-8 to TRBJ2-7, with D perhaps TRBD2 (5 bases). The CDR3 totals 15 residues. Germline-derived CDR1 and CDR2 are SGHVS and FQNEAQ. Trimming stripped 2 bases from V and 2 bases from J, with 13 bases between. The CDR3 DNA follows: TGTGCCAGCAGCTTAAGGCCGGGGAACACCTACGAGCAGTACTTC. It is translated as CASSLRPGNTYEQYF.

The J gene is TRBJ2-7, the V gene TRBV7-6; D is perhaps TRBD2 (6 bases). CDR1 SGHVS and CDR2 FNYEAQ come from the germline V gene. The CDR3 runs 16 residues. V was cut by 1 base and J by 5 bases, with 18 bases left in between. The CDR3 here is CASSLEAFGSWNEQYF. The CDR3 DNA follows: TGTGCCAGCAGCTTAGAAGCTTTCGGGAGTTGGAACGAGCAGTACTTC.

This chain uses TRBV7-8 with TRBJ2-5; D tentatively reads TRBD1 or TRBD2 (6 bases each). This CDR3 region has 14 residues. Looked up from germline, CDR1 is SGHVS and CDR2 is FQNEAQ. V lost 2 bases, J lost 5 bases, and 12 bases lay in between. The CDR3 DNA follows: TGTGCCAGCAGCTTAAGGGGGGCCGGGGAGACCCAGTACTTC. Its translation is CASSLRGAGETQYF.

This clonotype was seen repeatedly, ten times or more. The rearrangement uses TRBV7-9 and TRBJ2-7, with TRBD1 matching over 9 bases. The J segment lost 3 bases and the V segment lost 5 bases, leaving 8 bases of the junction unmatched. This CDR3 spans 15 amino acids. The V gene's germline CDR1 is SEHNR and CDR2 FQNEAQ (reference sequence). In DNA form, the CDR3 reads TGTGCCAGCAGCCGACAGGGGGGAAGGGGCTACGAGCAGTACTTC. It is translated as CASSRQGGRGYEQYF.

In DNA, the CDR3 is TGCAGTGCTGCCACAGCAAACTCTGGAAACACCATATATTTT. This encodes CSAATANSGNTIYF. This chain connects TRBV20-1 to TRBJ1-3; no definite D call. Germline lookup yields CDR1 DFQATT and CDR2 SNEGSKA (reference sequence). The CDR3 extends over 14 amino acids. Trimming took off 5 bases at V and 0 bases at J, with 11 bases between the two ends.

This clonotype was seen repeatedly, ten times or more. The rearrangement uses TRBV7-6 and TRBJ2-4; D is perhaps TRBD1 (5 bases). Trimming shortened V by 4 bases and J by 0 bases, and 13 bases separated the two germline ends. This CDR3 comprises 16 residues. Germline assignment: CDR1 SGHVS and CDR2 FNYEAQ. The CDR3 DNA follows: TGTGCCAGCAGCTCCGACAGCTTACTAGCCAAAAACATTCAGTACTTC. This encodes CASSSDSLLAKNIQYF.

In the case of this clonotype: One junction end does not reproduce the germline sequence, and a read error may be involved. V is TRBV10-3 and J is TRBJ1-2; D remains ambiguous. The CDR3 spans 14 residues. The germline V gene has CDR1 ENHRY and CDR2 SYGVKD. The CDR3 loop reads CASSYGGLGYGYTF. CDR3 DNA sequence: TGTGCCAGCAGTTACGGAGGACTGGGCTATGGCTACACCTTC.

This clonotype was found many times. The J gene is TRBJ2-5, the V gene TRBV10-1; a possible D gene is TRBD1 (6 bases). V dropped 6 bases and J dropped 13 bases, with 12 bases sitting between them. The germline gives CDR1 WNHNN, CDR2 SYGVQD (reference sequence). The CDR3 is made up of 10 amino acids. CDR3 region: CASRRGKGYF. The CDR3 nucleotides are TGCGCCAGCAGGAGGGGGAAAGGGTACTTC.

This clonotype was found many times. The rearrangement joins TRBV11-2 to TRBJ2-4, with TRBD1 matching over 8 bases. Germline CDR1 reads SGHAT; CDR2 reads FQNNGV. J lost 0 bases, V lost 4 bases, and 5 bases had no gene match. The CDR3 is 16 residues long. CDR3 bases: TGTGCCAGCAGCTCGAGACAGGGGCTAGCCAAAAACATTCAGTACTTC. Translation: CASSSRQGLAKNIQYF. The whole variable domain, remainder taken from reference TRBV11-2 and TRBJ2-4, is EAGVAQSPRYKIIEKRQSVAFWCNPISGHATLYWYQQILGQGPKLLIQFQNNGVVDDSQLPKDRFSAERLKGVDSTLKIQPAKLEDSAVYLCASSSRQGLAKNIQYFGAGTRLSVL.

In nucleotides, the CDR3 is TGTGCCATTATGGACAGAGACACCGGGGAGCTGTTTTTT. It encodes CAIMDRDTGELFF. This rearrangement joins TRBV10-3 to TRBJ2-2; a weak D match, TRBD1 (6 bases). Trimming stripped 9 bases from V and 3 bases from J, with 11 bases between. The CDR3 runs 13 residues. Germline V lookup: CDR1 ENHRY, CDR2 SYGVKD.

The genes are TRBV15 and TRBJ2-7; D remains unclear. V lost 5 bases to trimming and J lost 6 bases, with 23 bases between them. CDR1 LNHNV and CDR2 YYDKDF come from the germline V gene (reference sequence). The CDR3 runs 16 residues. The CDR3 DNA reads TGTGCCACCAGCCTCCGACCGCCTCGCTCCTTGGGCGAGCAGTACTTC. Its translation is CATSLRPPRSLGEQYF.

On this clonotype itself: The junction does not match germline at one end; this may be a read error. The chain recombines TRBV27 with TRBJ1-2; the D is unclear. The CDR3 has 12 residues. Germline CDR1 reads MNHEY; CDR2 reads SMNVEV (reference sequence). CDR3 sequence reads: CASSSPEIGHTF. CDR3 in DNA: TGTGCCAGCAGTTCCCCCGAGATTGGCCACACCTTC.

The V call is TRBV20-1, the J call TRBJ2-3, with no clear D. V was shortened by 6 bases and J by 0 bases, with 19 bases between the two germline ends. The CDR3 runs to 16 residues. Germline V gene lookup returns CDR1 DFQATT and CDR2 SNEGSKA (reference sequence). The CDR3 DNA is TGCAGTGCCATCAGTTCGGCGACCGAAAGCACAGATACGCAGTATTTT. Its protein product is CSAISSATESTDTQYF.

Note on this clonotype: This may be a read error: a much more frequent sequence differs by one nucleotide. V usage is TRBV7-8 and J usage is TRBJ2-7; D is uncertain. Germline values: CDR1 SGHVS, CDR2 FQNEAQ. V was trimmed by 1 base and J by 4 bases, leaving 2 bases between them. This CDR3 comprises 11 residues. The CDR3 loop reads CASSLEYEQYF. The CDR3 DNA sequence: TGTGCCAGCAGCTTAGAGTACGAGCAGTACTTC.

This clonotype has only one observation. The rearrangement uses TRBV20-1 and TRBJ2-7; the match to TRBD2 covers 14 bases. This CDR3 is built from 16 residues. Germline values: CDR1 DFQATT, CDR2 SNEGSKA (reference sequence). The V gene end was trimmed by 6 bases and the J gene end by 5 bases; junction bases not matched to a gene: 12. The CDR3 sequence: CSAVVGTSGSSNEQYF. DNA for the CDR3: TGCAGTGCAGTGGTTGGGACTAGCGGGAGTAGCAACGAGCAGTACTTC.

The chain joins TRBV9 to TRBJ2-7; tentative D call: TRBD1 (6 bases). V was shortened by 3 bases and J by 2 bases, with 15 bases between the two germline ends. Germline CDR1 reads SGDLS; CDR2 reads YYNGEE. The CDR3 is made up of 15 amino acids. The CDR3, as DNA: TGTGCCAGCAGCGCGGAGTGGACAGCCGCCTACGAGCAGTACTTC. Translated: CASSAEWTAAYEQYF.